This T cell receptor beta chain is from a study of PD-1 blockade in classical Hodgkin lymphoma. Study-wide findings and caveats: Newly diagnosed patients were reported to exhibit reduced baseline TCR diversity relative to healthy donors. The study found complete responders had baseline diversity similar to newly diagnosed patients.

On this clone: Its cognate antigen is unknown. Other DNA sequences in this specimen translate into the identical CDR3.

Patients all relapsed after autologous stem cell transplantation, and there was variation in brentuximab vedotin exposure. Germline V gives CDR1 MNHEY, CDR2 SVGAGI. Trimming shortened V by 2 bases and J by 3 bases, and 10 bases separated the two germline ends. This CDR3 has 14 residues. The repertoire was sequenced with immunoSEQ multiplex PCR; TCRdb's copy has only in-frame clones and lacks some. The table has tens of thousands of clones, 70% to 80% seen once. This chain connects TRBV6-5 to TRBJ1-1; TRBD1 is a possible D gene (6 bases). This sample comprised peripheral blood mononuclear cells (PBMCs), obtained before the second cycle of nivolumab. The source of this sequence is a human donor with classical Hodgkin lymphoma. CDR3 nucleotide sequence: TGTGCCAGCAGTTACAAGGGGGGCCACACTGAAGCTTTCTTT. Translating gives CASSYKGGHTEAFF.